Listed below are T cell receptor beta chains from one sample, sequenced in a study of T cells in Graves' hyperthyroidism and ophthalmopathy. MiXCR, applied by TCRdb to the multiplex PCR reads, yields one record per CDR3 protein. The table records 400,000 to 500,000 distinct CDR3 sequences, approximately 14% of them present only once. Material for sequencing was blood. These receptors all stem from a man in his late teens or twenties with Graves' ophthalmopathy. CDR3s leave out the opening cysteine and the closing phenylalanine or tryptophan. The order of the fields is V gene, J gene, clone size, CDR3 protein. Rows may omit the clone size; those that give it use once, few, many or a size class.

V: TRBV2; J: TRBJ2-7; size: many; CDR3: ASIGTSGDYGQY
V: TRBV6-5; J: TRBJ2-7; size: few; CDR3: ASSYFTGATYEQY
V: TRBV7-9; J: TRBJ2-3; size: few; CDR3: ASSLRGGFTDTQY
V: TRBV20-1; J: TRBJ1-2; size: many; CDR3: SADRGLIGYT
V: TRBV6-1; J: TRBJ2-5; size: few; CDR3: ASRAGGGKETQY
V: TRBV7-9; J: TRBJ1-3; size: few; CDR3: ASSLPGSGNTIY
V: TRBV5-1; J: TRBJ2-5; size: many; CDR3: ASSLRASGSMETQY
V: TRBV7-2; J: TRBJ2-7; size: many; CDR3: ASSQPGLAYEQY
V: TRBV5-1; J: TRBJ2-3; size: many; CDR3: ASSLGPAISTDTQY
V: TRBV7-2; J: TRBJ1-6; size: many; CDR3: ASSRSPKESTNSPLH
V: TRBV2; J: TRBJ1-2; size: many; CDR3: ASSERWGYT
V: TRBV5-1; J: TRBJ1-2; size: many; CDR3: ASSLARTAHGYT
V: TRBV29-1; J: TRBJ2-3; size: few; CDR3: SVARLAGLNTQY
V: TRBV4-1; J: TRBJ2-7; size: many; CDR3: ASSLRQDYEQY
V: TRBV20-1; J: TRBJ2-5; size: few; CDR3: SARDPSLAGGGLETQY
V: TRBV10-1; J: TRBJ2-4; size: few; CDR3: ASLDRPLVKNIQY
V: TRBV6-5; J: TRBJ2-7; size: NA; CDR3: ASSYSPLQTSGPYEQY
V: TRBV7-2; J: TRBJ1-5; size: many; CDR3: ASSLRGGSGHQPQH
V: TRBV7-9; J: TRBJ2-7; size: many; CDR3: ASSRAGAPGEQY
V: TRBV7-9; J: TRBJ1-2; size: many; CDR3: ASSLMGSPRGNDGYT
V: TRBV12-3/TRBV12-4; J: TRBJ2-7; size: many; CDR3: ASGPLYGTTSYEQY
V: TRBV24-1; J: TRBJ2-2; size: many; CDR3: ATSDLQGGELF
V: TRBV7-9; J: TRBJ1-4; size: few; CDR3: ASSLVWWDGGSEKLF
V: TRBV2; J: TRBJ2-7; size: few; CDR3: ASIGAPRVEQY
V: TRBV9; J: TRBJ2-3; size: NA; CDR3: ASSLSGVTDTQY
V: TRBV11-2; J: TRBJ2-1; size: many; CDR3: ASSPRLASSYNEQF